Below, 28 T cell receptor beta chains from the same sample are listed, as sequenced in a study of spatial heterogeneity in lung cancer. Time point reported: sample taken at primary tumor resection. MiXCR was run by TCRdb on the 5' RACE reads, yielding one entry per CDR3 protein. The data hold 35,000 to 55,000 distinct CDR3 sequences, with roughly 13% observed a single time. Here the sequenced sample was PBMCs, taken at surgery. These receptor sequences come from a male donor with early-stage non-small cell lung cancer.

This sequence joins TRBV2 and TRBJ1-2; TRBD1 matches 8 bases. V was pared by 7 bases and J by 1 base, with 5 bases of the junction left unmatched. Germline V gene lookup returns CDR1 SNHLY and CDR2 FYNNEI. The CDR3 has 14 amino acids. The CDR3 here is CASKPGQGNYGYTF. In nucleotides, the CDR3 is TGTGCCAGCAAGCCCGGACAGGGTAACTATGGCTACACCTTC.

This clonotype appeared a few times. This rearrangement joins TRBV5-1 to TRBJ2-6; perhaps TRBD2 as D (5 bases). Germline CDR1 reads SGHRS; CDR2 reads YFSETQ. V was pared by 0 bases and J by 5 bases, with 18 bases between. This CDR3 is built from 18 residues. The CDR3 DNA reads as TGCGCCAGCAGCTTGGCCCCAGGTGGAGGTAATAGGGCCAACGTCCTGACTTTC. Residues: CASSLAPGGGNRANVLTF.

The J gene is TRBJ2-5, the V gene TRBV5-1, with TRBD1 matching 7 bases. This CDR3 comprises 18 residues. V lost 0 bases and J lost 1; bases outside the gene matches: 12. Per germline, CDR1 SGHRS and CDR2 YFSETQ. CDR3 in amino acids: CASSLAAPGQQLQETQYF. In DNA, the CDR3 is TGCGCCAGCAGCTTGGCCGCTCCGGGACAGCAGCTCCAAGAGACCCAGTACTTC.

There are a few counts of this clonotype. This rearrangement joins TRBV6-5 to TRBJ1-5; D gene uncertain. CDR3 size: 13 residues. With 3 bases removed from V and 2 bases from J, the gap between germline ends came to 5 bases. CDR1 is MNHEY and CDR2 is SVGAGI in the germline V gene. The CDR3 sequence is CASSYEGNQPQHF. CDR3 DNA sequence: TGTGCCAGCAGTTATGAGGGCAATCAGCCCCAGCATTTT.

This chain links TRBV15 with TRBJ2-7; D might be TRBD2 (6 bases). The CDR3 spans 14 residues. V lost 3 bases to trimming and J lost 3 bases, with 12 bases between them. The germline CDR1 and CDR2 sequences are LNHNV and YYDKDF (reference sequence). This CDR3 reads CATSRTGLNYEQYF. The DNA for the CDR3 is TGTGCCACCAGCAGGACGGGACTTAACTACGAGCAGTACTTC.

The genes are TRBV5-6 and TRBJ1-4; a weak D match, TRBD1 (5 bases). Between the trimmed V and J ends, which lost 4 bases and 0 bases, there was a span of 13 bases. Germline V lookup: CDR1 SGHDT, CDR2 YYEEEE. The CDR3 contains 16 residues. As DNA, the CDR3 is TGTGCCAGCAGCGGAGGGGCGACTGCAACTAATGAAAAACTGTTTTTT. It translates to CASSGGATATNEKLFF.

This clonotype was detected ten times or more. This chain uses TRBV3-1 with TRBJ2-7; tentative D call: TRBD2 (6 bases). Germline CDR1 is LGHDT and CDR2 is YNNKEL (reference sequence). V was pared by 4 bases and J by 2 bases, with 15 bases between. This CDR3 has 15 residues. The CDR3 region is CASSRSGDSTYEQYF. The CDR3 nucleotides are TGTGCCAGCAGCCGTTCGGGGGACTCAACCTACGAGCAGTACTTC.

The V gene is TRBV6-6, the J gene TRBJ2-7; 8 bases match TRBD1. This CDR3 has 16 residues. Germline CDR1 reads MNHNY; CDR2 reads SVGAGI (reference sequence). V shed 2 bases and J 5 bases; nucleotides not matched to a gene: 11. The CDR3 nucleotides read TGTGCCAGCAGTTACCCGACAGGGGTAGTCGATCACGAGCAGTACTTC. It codes for CASSYPTGVVDHEQYF.

V usage is TRBV7-2 and J usage is TRBJ2-5; no reliable D call. The CDR3 consists of 12 residues. Trimming took off 6 bases at V and 5 bases at J, with 10 bases between the two ends. Germline values: CDR1 SGHTA, CDR2 FQGNSA. DNA of the CDR3: TGTGCCAGCAGTCGAATAGGCGAGACCCAGTACTTC. It specifies CASSRIGETQYF.

This clonotype was observed a handful of times. The V and J genes are TRBV20-1 and TRBJ2-1, with TRBD2 matching 8 bases. The CDR3 runs 13 residues. Germline V lookup: CDR1 DFQATT, CDR2 SNEGSKA (reference sequence). The V and J ends lost 5 bases and 5 bases, in that order; junction bases with no gene match: 5. The CDR3, as DNA: TGCAGTGCTTTTCTAGCGGGTAACAATGAGCAGTTCTTC. It codes for CSAFLAGNNEQFF.

The J gene is TRBJ1-5, the V gene TRBV12-3 or TRBV12-4; 11 bases match TRBD1. The trim removed 3 bases at V and 3 bases at J, leaving 7 bases unmatched. The CDR3 covers 17 residues. The CDR3 here is CASSLDRGPKDNQPQHF. Here the CDR3 DNA reads TGTGCCAGCAGTTTGGACAGGGGGCCCAAAGACAATCAGCCCCAGCATTTT.

The V gene is TRBV11-2, the J gene TRBJ1-6; D uncertain. The CDR3 extends over 17 amino acids. Germline assignment: CDR1 SGHAT and CDR2 FQNNGV. V lost 0 bases, J lost 0 bases, and 9 bases lay in between. The DNA of the CDR3 is TGTGCCAGCAGCTTAGATTTACCGAGCTCCTATAATTCACCCCTCCACTTT. Translation: CASSLDLPSSYNSPLHF. Full variable domain (outside the CDR3, taken from reference TRBV11-2 and TRBJ1-6): EAGVAQSPRYKIIEKRQSVAFWCNPISGHATLYWYQQILGQGPKLLIQFQNNGVVDDSQLPKDRFSAERLKGVDSTLKIQPAKLEDSAVYLCASSLDLPSSYNSPLHFGNGTRLTVT.

The chain uses TRBV5-1 and TRBJ1-2; D is possibly TRBD1 (6 bases). This CDR3 region has 15 residues. The germline CDR1 and CDR2 sequences are SGHRS and YFSETQ. V was clipped by 4 bases and J by 2 bases, with 15 bases between them. The CDR3 region has the DNA TGCGCCAGCAGCGTGGGGACATCACCCAACTATGGCTACACCTTC. This codes for CASSVGTSPNYGYTF.

The table lists this clonotype with many counts. This chain connects TRBV5-6 to TRBJ1-1; D is uncertain. The V end lost 4 bases, the J end lost 1 base, and 11 bases lay between the germline ends. Germline V gene sequence: CDR1 SGHDT, CDR2 YYEEEE. This CDR3 is 14 amino acids long. The CDR3: CASSRYEKNTEAFF. DNA of the CDR3: TGTGCCAGCAGCCGGTACGAGAAGAACACTGAAGCTTTCTTT.

This sequence joins TRBV7-3 and TRBJ2-7; D remains unclear. V dropped 5 bases and J dropped 2 bases, with 7 bases sitting between them. The CDR3 totals 12 residues. Germline V CDR1 and CDR2: SGHTA, FQGTGA. The CDR3 nucleotides read TGTGCCAGCAGCCCTGGAACCTACGAGCAGTACTTC. It is translated as CASSPGTYEQYF. Combining the CDR3 with reference TRBV7-3 and TRBJ2-7 gives the whole variable domain GAGVSQTPSNKVTEKGKYVELRCDPISGHTALYWYRQSLGQGPEFLIYFQGTGAADDSGLPNDRFFAVRPEGSVSTLKIQRTERGDSAVYLCASSPGTYEQYFGPGTRLTVT.

In this sample, this clonotype turned up many times. The J gene is TRBJ1-4, the V gene TRBV29-1; TRBD1 agrees at 8 bases. Germline loops: CDR1 SQVTM, CDR2 ANQGSEA. J was trimmed by 8 bases and V by 6 bases; bases with no gene match: 5. CDR3 length equals 12 residues. The CDR3 loop is CSVIQGEEKLFF. CDR3 nucleotide sequence: TGCAGCGTCATACAGGGGGAAGAAAAACTGTTTTTT.

The rearrangement joins TRBV20-1 to TRBJ1-1, with 8 nucleotides matching TRBD1. Trimming at V came to 1 base and at J to 6 bases, leaving 7 bases not matched to a gene. The V gene's germline CDR1 is DFQATT and CDR2 SNEGSKA (reference sequence). The CDR3 is 14 amino acids. The CDR3: CSARGSTGAPEAFF. The CDR3 nucleotides are TGCAGTGCTAGAGGCTCGACAGGGGCCCCTGAAGCTTTCTTT.

The V gene is TRBV7-3, the J gene TRBJ1-1; 7 bases are shared with TRBD1. Germline CDR1 is SGHTA and CDR2 is FQGTGA. J was trimmed by 3 bases and V by 3 bases; bases with no gene match: 7. The CDR3 extends over 15 amino acids. CDR3 DNA sequence: TGTGCCAGCAGCTTGACCCCTACAGGGGACACTGAAGCTTTCTTT. Encoded protein: CASSLTPTGDTEAFF.

The chain uses TRBV5-1 and TRBJ2-1; 7 nucleotides align to TRBD2. Germline CDR1 reads SGHRS; CDR2 reads YFSETQ. Trimming took 3 bases from V and 0 from J; bases not matched to a gene: 15. The CDR3 contains 19 residues. CDR3: CASSWPQGAGDPSYNEQFF. DNA of the CDR3: TGCGCCAGCAGCTGGCCGCAAGGCGCGGGAGACCCCTCCTACAATGAGCAGTTCTTC.

This clonotype has ten or more counts. The chain recombines TRBV7-8 with TRBJ1-1, with 7 positions matching TRBD1. The CDR3 consists of 15 residues. Germline CDR1 SGHVS, CDR2 FQNEAQ. V dropped 1 base and J dropped 5; count of bases not matched to a gene: 7. CDR3 bases: TGTGCCAGCAGCTTAGATGGTGGCAGGGGGACTGAAGCTTTCTTT. This translates into CASSLDGGRGTEAFF.

The chain employs TRBV7-9 and TRBJ2-3, with a possible D match to TRBD2 (5 bases). The length of the CDR3 is 15 residues. Trimming took off 1 base at V and 0 bases at J, with 8 bases between the two ends. Germline assignment: CDR1 SEHNR and CDR2 FQNEAQ (reference sequence). CDR3 in DNA: TGTGCCAGCAGCTTAGGAGGGCCCAGCACAGATACGCAGTATTTT. This encodes CASSLGGPSTDTQYF.

This clonotype was counted a few times. This sequence joins TRBV20-1 and TRBJ2-3; 8 bases align to TRBD1. Germline V gives CDR1 DFQATT, CDR2 SNEGSKA (reference sequence). V shed 4 bases, J shed 2 bases, and the junction held 8 bases outside the gene matches. This CDR3 has 15 amino acids. The CDR3 DNA follows: TGCAGTGCTATCATGACAGGGGATAACACAGATACGCAGTATTTT. Its protein product is CSAIMTGDNTDTQYF.

This clonotype was counted many times. This sequence joins TRBV7-2 and TRBJ1-5; perhaps TRBD1 as D (6 bases). CDR3 length equals 13 residues. Germline V gene sequence: CDR1 SGHTA, CDR2 FQGNSA. The V end lost 2 bases, the J end lost 5 bases, and 7 bases lay between the germline ends. CDR3 protein: CASSLKGDQPQHF. CDR3 DNA sequence: TGTGCCAGCAGCTTAAAGGGGGATCAGCCCCAGCATTTT.

This clonotype has at least ten counts. The chain links TRBV4-2 to TRBJ2-6; unclear D gene. V was pared by 1 base and J by 0 bases, with 13 bases between. The germline gives CDR1 LGHNA, CDR2 YNFKEQ. The CDR3 is 18 amino acids. The CDR3 coding sequence is TGTGCCAGCAGCCAAGTAGTCAGGCTACCCTCTGGGGCCAACGTCCTGACTTTC. This translates into CASSQVVRLPSGANVLTF.

This clonotype was found a few times. This rearrangement joins TRBV6-1 to TRBJ1-1; 8 bases line up with TRBD1. Looked up from germline, CDR1 is MNHNS and CDR2 is SASEGT. J was trimmed by 0 bases and V by 6 bases; bases with no gene match: 3. This CDR3 has 14 residues. The CDR3 sequence is CASREQGVNTEAFF. The CDR3 DNA sequence: TGTGCCAGCAGAGAACAGGGGGTGAACACTGAAGCTTTCTTT.

Relative to its sample, this clonotype is medium-sized. The V gene is TRBV28, the J gene TRBJ2-3, with D possibly TRBD1 on 5 matching bases. The V end lost 3 bases, the J end lost 5 bases, and 15 bases lay between the germline ends. The CDR3 totals 15 residues. The germline CDR1 and CDR2 sequences are MDHEN and SYDVKM. The CDR3 is CASSLIGDAKDTQYF. DNA of the CDR3: TGTGCCAGCAGTTTGATAGGGGATGCGAAAGATACGCAGTATTTT.

This clonotype was seen more than once but under ten times. The chain recombines TRBV5-1 with TRBJ2-3, with 9 bases that match TRBD1. From germline, CDR1 is SGHRS and CDR2 YFSETQ. The CDR3 is made up of 15 amino acids. V trimming: 3 bases; J trimming: 3 bases; junction bases outside the gene matches: 5. DNA for the CDR3: TGCGCCAGCAGCTCGTCCGGGACAGGGACAGATACGCAGTATTTT. This gives the protein CASSSSGTGTDTQYF.

In its sample, this clonotype was seen a few times. This chain's CDR3 is CASSLGREETQYF. Here the CDR3 DNA reads TGCGCCAGCAGCTTAGGTAGAGAAGAGACCCAGTACTTC. This sequence joins TRBV5-1 and TRBJ2-5; D ambiguous. V lost 2 bases to trimming and J lost 3 bases, with 8 bases between them. The CDR3 length is 13 residues. Germline CDR1 and CDR2: SGHRS and YFSETQ.